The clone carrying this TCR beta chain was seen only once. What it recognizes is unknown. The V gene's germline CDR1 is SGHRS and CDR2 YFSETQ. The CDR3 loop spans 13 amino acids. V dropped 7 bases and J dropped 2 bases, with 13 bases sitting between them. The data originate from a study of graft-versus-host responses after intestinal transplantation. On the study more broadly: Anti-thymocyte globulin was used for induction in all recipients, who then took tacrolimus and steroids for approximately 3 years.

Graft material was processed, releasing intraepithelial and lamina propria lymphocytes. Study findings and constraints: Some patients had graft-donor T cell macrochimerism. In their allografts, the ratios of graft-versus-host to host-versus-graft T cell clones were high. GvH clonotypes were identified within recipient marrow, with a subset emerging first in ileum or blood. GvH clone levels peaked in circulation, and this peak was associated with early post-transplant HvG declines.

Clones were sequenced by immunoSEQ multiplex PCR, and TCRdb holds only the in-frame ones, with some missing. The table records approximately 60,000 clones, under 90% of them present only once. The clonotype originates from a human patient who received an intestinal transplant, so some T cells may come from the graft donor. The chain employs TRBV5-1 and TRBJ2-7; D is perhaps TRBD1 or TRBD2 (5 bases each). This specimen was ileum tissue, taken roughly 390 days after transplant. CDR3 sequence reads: CASGFGTTYEQYF. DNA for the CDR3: TGCGCCAGCGGTTTTGGGACCACCTACGAGCAGTACTTC.